The 32 T cell receptor beta chains listed next were all sequenced from one sample in a study of blood T cell repertoires in COVID-19. Repertoires were generated with immunoSEQ multiplex PCR, while TCRdb's copy carries only in-frame clones and drops some. This table holds some 170,000 clones, roughly 87% found once. The sequenced sample was PBMCs or T cells enriched from blood (not recorded which). Every receptor here comes from a human donor with acute COVID-19. The donor label of this sample is uncertain.

V and J are TRBV6-1 and TRBJ2-1, with 9 bases aligning to TRBD2. The CDR3 spans 17 residues. Germline CDR1 is MNHNS and CDR2 is SASEGT. Germline trimming cut 1 base from V and 5 bases from J; bases unmatched to any gene: 9. CDR3 loop: CASSEGPVVAGDNEQFF. In nucleotides, the CDR3 is TGTGCCAGCAGTGAAGGGCCCGTGGTAGCGGGGGACAATGAGCAGTTCTTC.

The chain employs TRBV10-3 and TRBJ2-1, with 7 bases fitting TRBD2. Germline CDR1 reads ENHRY; CDR2 reads SYGVKD. The V gene end was trimmed by 0 bases and the J gene end by 4 bases; junction bases not matched to a gene: 6. The CDR3 extends over 16 amino acids. As DNA, the CDR3 is TGTGCCATCAGTGAGTCGGCGCGGGGGACGTACAATGAGCAGTTCTTC. It translates to CAISESARGTYNEQFF.

The chain joins TRBV7-9 to TRBJ2-7; perhaps TRBD1 as D (6 bases). Per germline, CDR1 SEHNR and CDR2 FQNEAQ (reference sequence). CDR3 length equals 14 residues. Trimming cost V 1 base and J 3 bases, with 10 bases left between them. The CDR3 nucleotides are TGTGCCAGCAGCTTAGGGGTGGACAGCTACGAGCAGTACTTC. Amino acid sequence: CASSLGVDSYEQYF. The full variable domain, in which reference TRBV7-9 and TRBJ2-7 provide the parts outside the CDR3, is DTGVSQNPRHKITKRGQNVTFRCDPISEHNRLYWYRQTLGQGPEFLTYFQNEAQLEKSRLLSDRFSAERPKGSFSTLEIQRTEQGDSAMYLCASSLGVDSYEQYFGPGTRLTVT.

This chain joins TRBV28 and TRBJ1-2, with D maybe TRBD1 (5 bases). Trimming took off 3 bases at V and 7 bases at J, with 9 bases between the two ends. CDR1 and CDR2 (germline): MDHEN, SYDVKM. The CDR3 is 12 residues long. The CDR3 spells CASSLGGSGYTF. The CDR3 DNA sequence: TGTGCCAGCAGTTTGGGGGGGTCTGGCTACACCTTC.

With regard to this clone: Other DNA sequences in the same sample also yield this CDR3. The chain is built from TRBV7-9 and TRBJ1-1, with D unclear. The CDR3 consists of 13 residues. Between the trimmed V and J ends, which lost 4 bases and 0 bases, there was a span of 6 bases. From germline, CDR1 is SEHNR and CDR2 FQNEAQ (reference sequence). DNA for the CDR3: TGTGCCAGCAGCTCCCCAGTGAACACTGAAGCTTTCTTT. Residues: CASSSPVNTEAFF.

The V gene is TRBV10-3, the J gene TRBJ1-3, with TRBD1 matching 11 bases. Germline CDR1 and CDR2: ENHRY and SYGVKD. V dropped 5 bases and J dropped 0; count of bases not matched to a gene: 6. The CDR3 loop spans 17 amino acids. The CDR3 nucleotides read TGTGCCATCAGTCCTGGGGACAGGGGGTTCTCTGGAAACACCATATATTTT. Its translation is CAISPGDRGFSGNTIYF.

This clone showed up just a few times. The chain couples TRBV10-1 to TRBJ2-3; 14 nucleotides align to TRBD2. Germline assignment: CDR1 WNHNN and CDR2 SYGVQD (reference sequence). The CDR3 extends over 17 amino acids. V shed 4 bases and J 2 bases; nucleotides not matched to a gene: 5. The CDR3 sequence is CASSGGLAGANTDTQYF. In nucleotides, the CDR3 is TGCGCCAGCAGTGGGGGACTAGCGGGGGCAAACACAGATACGCAGTATTTT.

The J gene is TRBJ2-3, the V gene TRBV9, with D perhaps matching TRBD2 (5 bases). With 0 bases removed from V and 2 bases from J, the gap between germline ends came to 13 bases. This CDR3 spans 16 amino acids. Germline-derived CDR1 and CDR2 are SGDLS and YYNGEE. CDR3 protein: CASSVVPSGPTDTQYF. CDR3 DNA: TGTGCCAGCAGCGTAGTTCCAAGCGGACCCACAGATACGCAGTATTTT.

V is TRBV27 and J is TRBJ2-1, with 10 positions matching TRBD2. This CDR3 has 14 residues. The germline gives CDR1 MNHEY, CDR2 SMNVEV (reference sequence). V was clipped by 4 bases and J by 8 bases; unmatched bases: 5. The CDR3 is CASSYLAGAHEQFF. For the CDR3, the DNA is TGTGCCAGCAGTTACCTAGCGGGGGCGCATGAGCAGTTCTTC.

This rearrangement joins TRBV7-2 to TRBJ2-3; 9 bases agree with TRBD2. Germline V gives CDR1 SGHTA, CDR2 FQGNSA. V was clipped by 1 base and J by 2 bases; unmatched bases: 7. This CDR3 contains 17 residues. CDR3 nucleotide sequence: TGTGCCAGCAGCTTAGTTCAGCGGGGGGCCATCACAGATACGCAGTATTTT. It codes for CASSLVQRGAITDTQYF.

The DNA for the CDR3 is TGTGCCAGTAGTTTCAAAGAGGGGCCTAGCGCCGGGGAGCTGTTTTTT. Translation: CASSFKEGPSAGELFF. This sequence joins TRBV19 and TRBJ2-2; possible D gene TRBD2, 6 bases. The germline V and J ends were trimmed by 5 bases and 6 bases, with 19 bases remaining between them. There are 16 residues in the CDR3. Germline CDR1 reads LNHDA; CDR2 reads SQIVND (reference sequence).

The CDR3 DNA sequence: TGTGCCAGCAGTAAATGGGACACCGGTCGTTACACCTTC. Residues: CASSKWDTGRYTF. The J gene is TRBJ1-2, the V gene TRBV6-2 or TRBV6-3; weak D call: TRBD1 (6 bases). CDR1 MNHEY and CDR2 SVGEGT come from the germline V gene. V lost 5 bases to trimming and J lost 11 bases, with 18 bases between them. The CDR3 totals 13 residues.

The CDR3 here is CAWMSDGYTF. The DNA of the CDR3 is TGTGCCTGGATGTCTGATGGCTACACCTTC. V usage is TRBV30 and J usage is TRBJ1-2, with unresolved D. Trimming removed 4 bases at V and 6 bases at J, with 6 bases between. Looked up from germline, CDR1 is GTSNPN and CDR2 is SVGIG (reference sequence). The length of the CDR3 is 10 residues.

J is TRBJ1-2 and V is TRBV29-1, with TRBD1 matching over 10 bases. This CDR3 spans 13 amino acids. V was clipped by 4 bases and J by 3 bases; unmatched bases: 2. CDR1 SQVTM and CDR2 ANQGSEA come from the germline V gene. The CDR3 DNA is TGCAGCGTTGGTGGGACAGGGGACTATGGCTACACCTTC. It yields the protein CSVGGTGDYGYTF. Full variable domain (remainder filled in from reference TRBV29-1 and TRBJ1-2): SAVISQKPSRDICQRGTSLTIQCQVDSQVTMMFWYRQQPGQSLTLIATANQGSEATYESGFVIDKFPISRPNLTFSTLTVSNMSPEDSSIYLCSVGGTGDYGYTFGSGTRLTVV.

The genes are TRBV9 and TRBJ1-1; TRBD1 is a possible D gene (6 bases). V lost 3 bases, J lost 2 bases, and 11 bases lay in between. Per germline, CDR1 SGDLS and CDR2 YYNGEE. This CDR3 contains 14 residues. DNA for the CDR3: TGTGCCAGCAGCGCCCTGACAGGTAACACTGAAGCTTTCTTT. Translating it yields CASSALTGNTEAFF.

This clone showed up just once. The chain links TRBV9 to TRBJ1-4; perhaps TRBD1 as D (5 bases). V was cut by 6 bases and J by 6 bases, with 12 bases left in between. CDR1 is SGDLS and CDR2 is YYNGEE in the germline V gene. This CDR3 spans 13 amino acids. The CDR3 sequence: CASTGRDYEKLFF. The CDR3 nucleotides are TGTGCCAGCACCGGAAGGGACTATGAAAAACTGTTTTTT.

The chain links TRBV5-8 to TRBJ2-5; TRBD1 agrees at 8 bases. Germline loops: CDR1 SGHTS, CDR2 YDEGEE. Trimming cost V 4 bases and J 5 bases; bases outside gene matches: 10. The CDR3 is 15 residues long. Here the CDR3 DNA reads TGTGCCAGCAGCCCCCGACAGGGGCCGGGGGAGACCCAGTACTTC. It yields the protein CASSPRQGPGETQYF.

The CDR3 DNA reads TGTGCCACCAGCAGAGATCGGTCCCCGGGACAGGAAGCTTTCTTT. This sequence encodes CATSRDRSPGQEAFF. V usage is TRBV15 and J usage is TRBJ1-1, with 7 bases matching TRBD1. With V trimmed by 0 bases and J by 8 bases, 9 bases remained unmatched. Per germline, CDR1 LNHNV and CDR2 YYDKDF (reference sequence). There are 15 residues in the CDR3.

The chain recombines TRBV7-6 with TRBJ2-1; the match to TRBD2 covers 9 bases. The CDR3 is made up of 14 amino acids. Per the germline V gene, CDR1 is SGHVS and CDR2 is FNYEAQ. V was clipped by 1 base and J by 9 bases; unmatched bases: 4. As DNA, the CDR3 is TGTGCCAGCAGCTTAGTTGGCGGGGGGGGTGAGCAGTTCTTC. It translates to CASSLVGGGGEQFF. Complete variable domain (other parts from reference TRBV7-6 and TRBJ2-1): GAGVSQSPRYKVTKRGQDVALRCDPISGHVSLYWYRQALGQGPEFLTYFNYEAQQDKSGLPNDRFSAERPEGSISTLTIQRTEQRDSAMYRCASSLVGGGGEQFFGPGTRLTVL.

This chain uses TRBV3-1 (or the pseudogene TRBV3-2) with TRBJ1-1; D remains ambiguous. CDR1 and CDR2 from the germline V gene are LGHDT and YNNKEL (reference sequence). The CDR3 runs to 14 residues. The V end was cut by 4 bases, the J end by 8 bases, with 17 bases between. In nucleotides, the CDR3 is TGTGCCAGCAGCCTCGGCAGCGAAACGTCCGAAGCTTTCTTT. Its translation: CASSLGSETSEAFF.

This chain joins TRBV6-5 and TRBJ2-3, with TRBD2 identical over 10 bases. CDR1 and CDR2 from the germline V gene are MNHEY and SVGAGI. The V gene end was trimmed by 6 bases and the J gene end by 7 bases; junction bases not matched to a gene: 7. This CDR3 has 14 amino acids. The CDR3 here is CASSPGLAVHTQYF. The CDR3 DNA follows: TGTGCCAGCAGCCCCGGACTAGCGGTTCATACGCAGTATTTT.

This clone showed up just once. The chain combines TRBV7-9 with TRBJ1-4; 7 positions match TRBD1. The germline V gene encodes CDR1 SEHNR and CDR2 FQNEAQ (reference sequence). The ends lost 7 bases at V and 4 bases at J; junction bases unmatched: 9. CDR3 size: 15 residues. The CDR3, as DNA: TGTGCCAGCACCGTAGGGGGCCAACTTAATGAAAAACTGTTTTTT. Amino acid sequence: CASTVGGQLNEKLFF.

The chain links TRBV5-6 to TRBJ2-4; 9 bases map to TRBD1. The CDR3 has 13 residues. Looked up from germline, CDR1 is SGHDT and CDR2 is YYEEEE. V lost 4 bases to trimming and J lost 10 bases; unmatched junction nucleotides: 6. This CDR3 is CASSRGQGGIQYF. CDR3 nucleotide sequence: TGTGCCAGCAGCAGGGGACAGGGAGGGATTCAGTACTTC.

CDR3: CAWKLAWDTEAFF. The CDR3 nucleotides are TGTGCCTGGAAATTAGCGTGGGACACTGAAGCTTTCTTT. The V gene is TRBV30, the J gene TRBJ1-1; D not certain. The ends were cut back, 4 bases at V and 3 bases at J, with 12 bases in the middle. The CDR3 has 13 residues. Germline V lookup: CDR1 GTSNPN, CDR2 SVGIG (reference sequence). The variable domain in full, completed from reference TRBV30 and TRBJ1-1, reads SQTIHQWPATLVQPVGSPLSLECTVEGTSNPNLYWYRQAAGRGLQLLFYSVGIGQISSEVPQNLSASRPQDRQFILSSKKLLLSDSGFYLCAWKLAWDTEAFFGQGTRLTVV.

This chain links TRBV5-1 with TRBJ2-7; TRBD2 aligns across 10 bases. Germline values: CDR1 SGHRS, CDR2 YFSETQ. This CDR3 contains 17 residues. The junction had 8 bases not matched to a gene; V was cut back by 0 bases and J by 2 bases. CDR3 DNA: TGCGCCAGCAGCTTGGCGGCCCTAGCGGGGGCCGCCTACGAGCAGTACTTC. Its translation: CASSLAALAGAAYEQYF.

This chain links TRBV6-2 or TRBV6-3 with TRBJ2-7, with D perhaps matching TRBD2 (5 bases). Per germline, CDR1 MNHEY and CDR2 SVGEGT. CDR3 length: 14 amino acids. Trimming took off 3 bases at V and 3 bases at J, with 12 bases between the two ends. The CDR3 region is CASSYEASRYEQYF. As DNA, the CDR3 is TGTGCCAGCAGTTATGAGGCTAGCCGCTACGAGCAGTACTTC.

The rearrangement links TRBV4-1 to TRBJ1-2; perhaps TRBD1 as D (6 bases). Trimming shortened V by 3 bases and J by 9 bases, and 35 bases separated the two germline ends. The CDR3 spans 20 residues. Germline V gene sequence: CDR1 MGHRA, CDR2 YSYEKL. The chain's CDR3 is CASSHDLATGRRGRTMSYTF. CDR3 coding DNA: TGCGCCAGCAGCCATGACCTCGCTACAGGGAGGCGGGGGAGGACTATGAGCTACACCTTC.

This chain links TRBV12-5 with TRBJ1-1; D might be TRBD1 (5 bases). Trimming removed 0 bases from V and 5 bases from J, with 22 bases in between. The CDR3 is made up of 18 amino acids. Germline V gene data show CDR1 as LGHNT and CDR2 as FRNRAP. This CDR3 is CASGLVISGRMGTTEAFF. In DNA, the CDR3 is TGTGCTAGTGGTTTGGTAATCTCAGGGAGGATGGGAACAACTGAAGCTTTCTTT.

This clone appeared once. The chain joins TRBV5-1 to TRBJ1-2, with D perhaps matching TRBD1 (5 bases). Per germline, CDR1 SGHRS and CDR2 YFSETQ. CDR3 length: 13 residues. The V end was cut by 5 bases, the J end by 6 bases, with 14 bases between. This CDR3 reads CASRSDGTHGYTF. The CDR3 DNA follows: TGCGCCAGCAGATCCGACGGGACTCATGGCTACACCTTC.

In DNA form, the CDR3 reads TGTGCCACCAGTGATTCGGGTAGCGGTCGGGCCCAGTACTTC. Encoded protein: CATSDSGSGRAQYF. J is TRBJ2-5 and V is TRBV24-1, with D tentatively TRBD2 (6 bases). This CDR3 spans 14 amino acids. CDR1 is KGHDR and CDR2 is SFDVKD in the germline V gene. V lost 2 bases, J lost 9 bases, and 15 bases lay in between.

This clone was observed a single time. V gene TRBV10-3 combines with J gene TRBJ2-5; tentatively, D is TRBD1 (8 bases). Germline V gene lookup returns CDR1 ENHRY and CDR2 SYGVKD. This CDR3 has 15 residues. V was shortened by 4 bases and J by 4 bases, with 16 bases between the two germline ends. CDR3 in DNA: TGTGCCATCAGTGCGAAGGACAGGGAGGGAGAGACCCAGTACTTC. It encodes CAISAKDREGETQYF.

This clone was recorded only once. The sample contains more than one DNA sequence encoding this CDR3. The chain uses TRBV19 and TRBJ1-1; no clear D. Trimming removed 5 bases from V and 1 base from J, with 8 bases in between. Germline CDR1 LNHDA, CDR2 SQIVND (reference sequence). The CDR3 contains 13 residues. The CDR3 reads CASSPGGNTEAFF. The DNA of the CDR3 is TGTGCCAGTAGTCCCGGCGGGAACACTGAAGCTTTCTTT.